What follows are 23 T cell receptor beta chains derived from one specimen sequenced in a study of blood T cells in healthy people across ages. A second roughly 7 to 12 cycle PCR used barcoded and J-beta primers. TCRdb re-derived calls from the 5' RACE reads in MiXCR, one entry per CDR3 protein. The sample holds about 800,000 distinct CDR3 sequences, about 25% seen once. A further study also used this sample, focusing on T cells of mothers and their children.

Sequenced material: blood. Receptor source: a boy between 10 and 17 years old in good health.

This chain joins TRBV6-5 and TRBJ2-7, with TRBD1 matching 9 bases. CDR1 and CDR2 (germline): MNHEY, SVGAGI. The CDR3 spans 17 residues. The junction had 7 bases not matched to a gene; V was cut back by 1 base and J by 0 bases. The CDR3 sequence: CASSYFSDRGFSYEQYF. CDR3 DNA sequence: TGTGCCAGCAGTTACTTTTCCGACAGGGGGTTCTCCTACGAGCAGTACTTC.

This clonotype has only a few counts. This chain uses TRBV27 with TRBJ1-2; D is ambiguous. CDR3 size: 12 residues. Germline CDR1 and CDR2: MNHEY and SMNVEV (reference sequence). With 8 bases removed from V and 5 bases from J, the gap between germline ends came to 12 bases. The CDR3 DNA is TGTGCCAGCGGGGTGTCGGGGTATGGCTACACCTTC. It is translated as CASGVSGYGYTF.

This clonotype was detected a few times. Mismatch with germline at one junction end may stem from a read error. The J gene is TRBJ2-7, the V gene TRBV15, with a possible D match to TRBD1 (6 bases). The CDR3 runs 13 residues. Germline V gives CDR1 LNHNV, CDR2 YYDKDF (reference sequence). The CDR3 bases are TGTGCCACCAGGGACAGCGATGCCTACGAGCAGTATTTC. This gives the protein CATRDSDAYEQYF.

This clonotype was picked up a small number of times. This rearrangement joins TRBV6-5 to TRBJ2-1; 10 bases map to TRBD2. Losses at the gene ends were 5 bases for V and 5 bases for J; bases not matched to a gene: 6. The CDR3 covers 15 residues. Germline V gives CDR1 MNHEY, CDR2 SVGAGI. CDR3 region: CASSPLAGVDNEQFF. Here the CDR3 DNA reads TGTGCCAGCAGTCCCCTAGCGGGAGTGGACAATGAGCAGTTCTTC.

In this sample, this clonotype turned up a few times. The chain joins TRBV6-6 to TRBJ2-1; the D is unclear. Near its end, the DNA agrees better with TRBJ2-7, so the J call may be wrong. The CDR3 covers 13 residues. The germline gives CDR1 MNHNY, CDR2 SVGAGI (reference sequence). The CDR3 sequence is CASSKDPSYEQYF. For the CDR3, the DNA is TGTGCCAGCAGTAAAGATCCGTCCTACGAGCAGTACTTC.

The chain carries TRBV11-2 and TRBJ1-4; D is unresolved. Germline V CDR1 and CDR2: SGHAT, FQNNGV. V was cut by 5 bases and J by 5 bases, with 18 bases left in between. This CDR3 is built from 16 residues. CDR3 in DNA: TGTGCCAGCAGCGCCCAACCGGGCAGGTTGAATGAAAAACTGTTTTTT. As protein: CASSAQPGRLNEKLFF.

This clonotype was observed at least ten times. The chain has TRBV28 and TRBJ2-3; D is perhaps TRBD1 (5 bases). The V gene lost 5 bases and the J gene lost 4 bases, with 7 bases spanning the gap. Germline assignment: CDR1 MDHEN and CDR2 SYDVKM. CDR3 length equals 12 residues. CDR3 loop: CASSLQADTQYF. CDR3 nucleotide sequence: TGTGCCAGCAGTCTACAGGCAGATACGCAGTATTTT.

This clonotype was observed a handful of times. The V call is TRBV7-9, the J call TRBJ2-7, with 7 bases fitting TRBD1. The last part of the DNA fits TRBJ2-5 better; the J call may be wrong. Germline V gene data show CDR1 as SEHNR and CDR2 as FQNEAQ (reference sequence). The CDR3 contains 13 residues. The CDR3 DNA reads TGTGCCAGCAGCAACACAGGGGACGAGACCCAGTACTTC. Protein sequence: CASSNTGDETQYF.

The chain combines TRBV6-2 or TRBV6-3 with TRBJ1-2; D call uncertain. Germline V CDR1 and CDR2: MNHEY, SVGEGT. CDR3 length equals 12 residues. The V and J ends lost 4 bases and 8 bases respectively, with 11 bases between them. The CDR3 sequence is CASSFLGSGYTF. Here the CDR3 DNA reads TGTGCCAGCAGTTTCCTTGGAAGCGGCTACACCTTC.

This clonotype has just a few counts. The chain is built from TRBV11-2 and TRBJ2-2; D possibly corresponds to TRBD2 (6 bases). Germline CDR1 is SGHAT and CDR2 is FQNNGV. The CDR3 covers 15 residues. V was cut by 2 bases and J by 4 bases, with 11 bases left in between. Written as DNA, the CDR3 is TGTGCCAGCAGCTTATCAGGGCGGGGCACCGGGGAGCTGTTTTTT. Translated, it gives CASSLSGRGTGELFF. Complete variable domain (other parts from reference TRBV11-2 and TRBJ2-2): EAGVAQSPRYKIIEKRQSVAFWCNPISGHATLYWYQQILGQGPKLLIQFQNNGVVDDSQLPKDRFSAERLKGVDSTLKIQPAKLEDSAVYLCASSLSGRGTGELFFGEGSRLTVL.

The table lists this clonotype with a few counts. The rearrangement joins TRBV29-1 to TRBJ2-2, with a possible D match to TRBD2 (6 bases). CDR3 length: 14 amino acids. Germline V CDR1 and CDR2: SQVTM, ANQGSEA. Trimming shortened V by 6 bases and J by 6 bases, and 17 bases separated the two germline ends. Here the CDR3 reads CSVDEGGQPGELFF. CDR3 nucleotides: TGCAGCGTAGACGAAGGAGGGCAGCCCGGGGAGCTGTTTTTT.

In regard to this clonotype: The junction departs from germline at one end; a sequencing error may be responsible. This sequence joins TRBV12-3 or TRBV12-4 and TRBJ1-3; no clear D. This CDR3 is built from 17 residues. The CDR3 loop reads CASSFFRPGQTGNAIYF. The DNA for the CDR3 is TGTGCCAGCAGTTTTTTCAGGCCCGGGCAGACTGGAAACGCCATATATTTT.

This clonotype was observed a handful of times. The chain uses TRBV7-3 and TRBJ1-6; maybe TRBD1 (5 bases). Germline V gene sequence: CDR1 SGHTA, CDR2 FQGTGA. CDR3 length: 15 residues. Trimming took 5 bases from V and 10 from J, leaving 18 bases between them. CDR3 in amino acids: CASSPSPGPESPLHF. CDR3 coding DNA: TGTGCCAGCAGCCCATCCCCGGGGCCGGAATCACCCCTCCACTTT.

A few counts support this clonotype. The genes are TRBV28 and TRBJ1-2; no definite D call. The germline V and J ends were trimmed by 3 bases and 7 bases, with 15 bases remaining between them. CDR1 is MDHEN and CDR2 is SYDVKM in the germline V gene. The CDR3 totals 14 residues. The CDR3 DNA reads as TGTGCCAGCAGTTTTAGTTGGGGTTCGGGTGGCTACACCTTC. Protein: CASSFSWGSGGYTF.

This clonotype was detected many times. The CDR3 spells CSVGMGYEQYF. The CDR3 bases are TGCAGCGTTGGAATGGGGTACGAGCAGTACTTC. The chain employs TRBV29-1 and TRBJ2-1, with D unclear. The end of the DNA aligns better with TRBJ2-7, so the J call may be wrong. The CDR3 extends over 11 amino acids. Germline loops: CDR1 SQVTM, CDR2 ANQGSEA.

This clonotype appeared a few times. The chain couples TRBV4-3 to TRBJ2-7; 15 positions agree with TRBD2. Trimming took 3 bases from V and 5 from J; bases not matched to a gene: 2. The CDR3 sequence is 15 residues long. Germline assignment: CDR1 LGHNA and CDR2 YSLEER. The CDR3 nucleotides read TGCGCCAGCAGCCAGGGACTAGCGGGAGGAGACGAGCAGTACTTC. This encodes CASSQGLAGGDEQYF.

The sample holds a few counts of this clonotype. The rearrangement uses TRBV27 and TRBJ2-5; D may be TRBD2 (5 bases). The DNA matches TRBJ2-7 better at its end, which makes the J call doubtful. Germline CDR1 is MNHEY and CDR2 is SMNVEV (reference sequence). The CDR3 is made up of 15 amino acids. The CDR3 DNA sequence: TGTGCCAGCAGTCCAACCGGGAAAGGAGGCTACGAGCAGTACTTC. It is translated as CASSPTGKGGYEQYF.

This clonotype was picked up a small number of times. This sequence joins TRBV20-1 and TRBJ2-5; no firm D call. With 5 bases removed from V and 6 bases from J, the gap between germline ends came to 13 bases. Per germline, CDR1 DFQATT and CDR2 SNEGSKA (reference sequence). This CDR3 has 12 amino acids. The CDR3 sequence: CSAQTHQKTQYF. CDR3 nucleotide sequence: TGCAGTGCTCAAACCCACCAGAAGACCCAGTACTTC.

This clonotype was seen many times. One end of the junction does not line up with germline, which may come from a read error. V gene TRBV28 combines with J gene TRBJ1-2; perhaps TRBD1 as D (5 bases). Germline loops: CDR1 MDHEN, CDR2 SYDVKM. CDR3 length: 16 residues. This CDR3 is CASSFLGGSWNYGYTF. In DNA form, the CDR3 reads TGTGCCAGTAGTTTCCTCGGGGGGAGTTGGAACTATGGCTACACCTTC.

The chain has TRBV20-1 and TRBJ2-5; D remains unclear. The length of the CDR3 is 12 residues. V was shortened by 0 bases and J by 2 bases, with 4 bases between the two germline ends. CDR1 DFQATT and CDR2 SNEGSKA come from the germline V gene (reference sequence). CDR3 DNA: TGCAGTGCTAGAGACGGACAAGAGACCCAGTACTTC. Its translation is CSARDGQETQYF.

This chain links TRBV28 with TRBJ2-1; D tentatively fits TRBD1 or TRBD2 (5 bases each). V was pared by 5 bases and J by 4 bases, with 18 bases between. The CDR3 loop spans 16 amino acids. Germline V CDR1 and CDR2: MDHEN, SYDVKM. CDR3 sequence reads: CASSRDGTLMYNEQFF. For the CDR3, the DNA is TGTGCCAGCAGTAGAGACGGGACCCTAATGTACAATGAGCAGTTCTTC.

In this sample, this clonotype turned up a few times. The chain has TRBV7-9 and TRBJ2-5; D gene ambiguous. TRBJ2-7 explains the end of the DNA better; the J call may be wrong. CDR1 is SEHNR, CDR2 FQNEAQ, per germline (reference sequence). CDR3 size: 12 residues. The CDR3 loop reads CASSFDIYEQYF. The CDR3 region has the DNA TGTGCCAGCAGCTTTGACATATACGAGCAGTACTTC.

The sample holds a few counts of this clonotype. The rearrangement joins TRBV12-3 or TRBV12-4 to TRBJ2-5, with D perhaps TRBD1 (6 bases). The CDR3 is 15 amino acids. Trimming shortened V by 4 bases and J by 7 bases, and 19 bases separated the two germline ends. The CDR3 spells CASSYKGVELGTQYF. The CDR3 DNA reads as TGTGCCAGCAGTTATAAGGGGGTGGAACTGGGGACCCAGTACTTC.